The 26 T cell receptor beta chains reported below all come from one sample, sequenced in a study of preoperative IRX-2 immunotherapy in early breast cancer. As for treatment: preoperative locoregional IRX-2 cytokine immunotherapy. This table comes from immunoSEQ multiplex PCR, and its TCRdb copy is limited to in-frame clones, with some not included. The repertoire holds about 38,000 clones, roughly 80% seen once, with roughly 1.5% in the top ten. The specimen was lymph node tissue, collected after IRX-2 immunotherapy. The receptors here all came from a human donor with breast cancer.

The chain combines TRBV6-8 with TRBJ2-7; tentatively, D is TRBD2 (6 bases). The CDR3 loop spans 14 amino acids. Germline V gene sequence: CDR1 MNHGY, CDR2 SAAAGT. V lost 6 bases, J lost 3 bases, and 15 bases lay in between. The CDR3 region is CASRTRRGYYEQYF. The CDR3 region has the DNA TGTGCCAGCAGGACTAGGAGGGGTTACTACGAGCAGTACTTC.

This clone showed up just once. The chain employs TRBV1 and TRBJ1-1. TRBV1 is classified as a pseudogene. CDR3 length: 13 amino acids. For the CDR3, the DNA is TGCGCCAGCAGCACTTCAGTGAACACTGAAGCTTTCTTT. This translates into CASSTSVNTEAFF.

V gene TRBV6-8 combines with J gene TRBJ2-2, with D maybe TRBD1 (5 bases). Deletions cut 5 bases from V and 6 bases from J, with 10 bases between. The germline V gene has CDR1 MNHGY and CDR2 SAAAGT. The CDR3 spans 13 residues. The CDR3 loop is CASSAIRAGELFF. The DNA of the CDR3 is TGTGCCAGCAGTGCGATCAGGGCCGGGGAGCTGTTTTTT.

This clone was seen just once. The V and J genes are TRBV11-3 and TRBJ2-3; 10 positions match TRBD1. The ends lost 5 bases at V and 3 bases at J; junction bases unmatched: 8. This CDR3 comprises 16 residues. Germline values: CDR1 SGHNT, CDR2 YENEEA. The CDR3 nucleotides are TGTGCCAGCAGCATGGACAGGGGGTACGGGACAGATACGCAGTATTTT. As protein: CASSMDRGYGTDTQYF.

The sample holds one count of this clone. One end of the junction does not line up with germline, which may come from a read error. The rearrangement uses TRBV28 and TRBJ2-7; 11 bases are shared with TRBD2. The CDR3 length is 15 residues. Germline V gene sequence: CDR1 MDHEN, CDR2 SYDVKM. The CDR3 here is CASSIAGGPINEQYF. CDR3 nucleotide sequence: TGTGCCAGCAGTATAGCGGGGGGGCCAATCAACGAGCAGTACTTT.

This clone was observed once. The J gene is TRBJ1-3, the V gene TRBV7-1; D may be TRBD1 (5 bases). Being an ORF, TRBV7-1 has a function that is uncertain. The CDR3 runs to 15 residues. The V end was cut by 4 bases, the J end by 4 bases, with 14 bases between. As DNA, the CDR3 is TGTGCCAGCAGCTTAGCGAGAGGGGCAGGAAACACCATATATTTT. Translation: CASSLARGAGNTIYF.

This clone was detected a few times. The DNA is omitted, as the CDR3 cannot be located on it reliably, and the CDR3 follows TCRdb's listing. The J gene is TRBJ1-3, the V gene TRBV6-8; no check of the table's D call, TRBD1, against the DNA was made. Both ends counted, the CDR3 spans 15 residues. The germline CDR1 and CDR2 sequences are MNHGY and SAAAGT. Here the CDR3 reads CASSSSARAGNTIYF.

This clone was counted between two and nine times. The chain carries TRBV11-3 and TRBJ2-6; the D gene is possibly TRBD1 (6 bases). The V and J ends lost 4 bases and 2 bases respectively, with 9 bases between them. Germline V gene sequence: CDR1 SGHNT, CDR2 YENEEA. The CDR3 is 15 amino acids. CDR3 residues: CASSWAGAGANVLTF. CDR3 DNA sequence: TGTGCCAGCAGCTGGGCAGGGGCTGGGGCCAACGTCCTGACTTTC.

The genes are TRBV11-3 and TRBJ2-1, with 9 bases matching TRBD1. The CDR3 sequence is 16 residues long. Germline V gene lookup returns CDR1 SGHNT and CDR2 YENEEA. V shed 5 bases, J shed 6 bases, and the junction held 11 bases outside the gene matches. The CDR3 coding sequence is TGTGCCAGCAGCCAGGACAGGGGACAAGTCCTCAATGAGCAGTTCTTC. Translation gives CASSQDRGQVLNEQFF.

The chain is built from TRBV5-1 and TRBJ2-2; 8 nucleotides line up with TRBD1. The CDR3 spans 16 residues. V shed 5 bases and J 2 bases; nucleotides not matched to a gene: 8. The germline gives CDR1 SGHRS, CDR2 YFSETQ. CDR3 DNA sequence: TGCGCCAGCAGACATTGGACAGGGCCTAACACCGGGGAGCTGTTTTTT. Its translation is CASRHWTGPNTGELFF.

In this sample, this clone turned up a few times. The chain joins TRBV10-1 to TRBJ2-1; 7 bases line up with TRBD2. The CDR3 is 15 residues long. CDR1 is WNHNN and CDR2 is SYGVQD in the germline V gene (reference sequence). V dropped 5 bases and J dropped 7; count of bases not matched to a gene: 11. The CDR3: CASSPHSLGGNEQFF. In DNA form, the CDR3 reads TGCGCCAGCAGTCCCCATTCGTTGGGAGGGAATGAGCAGTTCTTC.

The chain links TRBV14 to TRBJ1-2; tentatively, D is TRBD1 (5 bases). CDR3 length: 17 residues. V was clipped by 0 bases and J by 2 bases, with 16 bases between them. Germline V CDR1 and CDR2: SGHDN, FVKESK. The CDR3 DNA reads TGTGCCAGCAGCCAAGATCCCCGGCAGGGTGAAAACTATGGCTACACCTTC. Its translation: CASSQDPRQGENYGYTF.

This clone was seen a single time. The gene calls are TRBV19 and TRBJ2-1; 10 bases map to TRBD2. Trimming at V came to 3 bases and at J to 7 bases, leaving 6 bases not matched to a gene. There are 15 residues in the CDR3. From germline, CDR1 is LNHDA and CDR2 SQIVND (reference sequence). CDR3 sequence reads: CASSIISGGLNEQFF. The DNA for the CDR3 is TGTGCCAGTAGTATTATTAGCGGGGGGTTGAATGAGCAGTTCTTC.

The chain combines TRBV7-8 with TRBJ1-3; D unclear. The germline V and J ends were trimmed by 5 bases and 3 bases, with 8 bases remaining between them. The CDR3 spans 13 residues. Per the germline V gene, CDR1 is SGHVS and CDR2 is FQNEAQ. CDR3 nucleotide sequence: TGTGCCAGCAGCGGCCAGTTTGGAAACACCATATATTTT. Translation: CASSGQFGNTIYF. Complete variable domain (other parts from reference TRBV7-8 and TRBJ1-3): GAGVSQSPRYKVAKRGQDVALRCDPISGHVSLFWYQQALGQGPEFLTYFQNEAQLDKSGLPSDRFFAERPEGSVSTLKIQRTQQEDSAVYLCASSGQFGNTIYFGEGSWLTVV.

The chain combines TRBV11-3 with TRBJ2-5, with 7 nucleotides matching TRBD1. Germline CDR1 and CDR2: SGHNT and YENEEA. V dropped 2 bases and J dropped 2; count of bases not matched to a gene: 5. The CDR3 runs to 15 residues. For the CDR3, the DNA is TGTGCCAGCAGCTTAATTAGGGGGCATCAAGAGACCCAGTACTTC. This gives the protein CASSLIRGHQETQYF.

The chain combines TRBV6-8 with TRBJ2-1; D is uncertain. Germline lookup yields CDR1 MNHGY and CDR2 SAAAGT. This CDR3 has 18 residues. V gave up 0 bases and J gave up 0 bases, with 15 bases separating them. The CDR3 is CASSYSVVPRNSYNEQFF. CDR3 nucleotides: TGTGCCAGCAGTTACTCTGTGGTCCCAAGAAACTCCTACAATGAGCAGTTCTTC.

The V gene is TRBV18, the J gene TRBJ2-7; 8 nucleotides agree with TRBD1. There are 14 residues in the CDR3. The germline gives CDR1 KGHSH, CDR2 LQKENI. The ends lost 2 bases at V and 2 bases at J; junction bases unmatched: 2. The CDR3, as DNA: TGTGCCAGCTCACCAATGGACAGGGCCTACGAGCAGTACTTC. Protein sequence: CASSPMDRAYEQYF.

This clone was seen more than once but under ten times. The V gene is TRBV6-8, the J gene TRBJ1-2; TRBD1 matches 10 bases. After removal of 5 bases from V and 6 bases from J, the junction contained 3 bases not matched to a gene. Germline CDR1 and CDR2: MNHGY and SAAAGT. The CDR3 covers 13 residues. This CDR3 is CASSRQGAHGYTF. DNA of the CDR3: TGTGCCAGCAGTCGACAGGGGGCCCATGGCTACACCTTC.

The chain couples TRBV19 to TRBJ2-1; no clear D. In germline, CDR1 is LNHDA, CDR2 SQIVND (reference sequence). The V and J ends lost 3 bases and 3 bases respectively, with 6 bases between them. The CDR3 runs 13 residues. This CDR3 reads CASSIRVYNEQFF. The CDR3 DNA follows: TGTGCCAGTAGTATTAGGGTCTACAATGAGCAGTTCTTC. Based on the CDR3 plus reference TRBV19 and TRBJ2-1, the full variable domain is DGGITQSPKYLFRKEGQNVTLSCEQNLNHDAMYWYRQDPGQGLRLIYYSQIVNDFQKGDIAEGYSVSREKKESFPLTVTSAQKNPTAFYLCASSIRVYNEQFFGPGTRLTVL.

The rearrangement uses TRBV28 and TRBJ2-1, with D unresolved. Germline CDR1 is MDHEN and CDR2 is SYDVKM. The CDR3 extends over 13 amino acids. The germline V and J ends were trimmed by 6 bases and 7 bases, with 13 bases remaining between them. In DNA, the CDR3 is TGTGCCAGCAGAGGTTCTGGTAGAAATGAGCAGTTCTTC. Its protein product is CASRGSGRNEQFF.

This clone was seen a single time. The genes are TRBV30 and TRBJ2-7; a possible D gene is TRBD1 (6 bases). V lost 2 bases and J lost 6, with 23 bases in between. Germline V gene sequence: CDR1 GTSNPN, CDR2 SVGIG (reference sequence). The CDR3 totals 16 residues. CDR3 DNA: TGTGCCTGGAGTTACTATACCGGGACACGGAACTCCGAGCAGTACTTC. Protein sequence: CAWSYYTGTRNSEQYF.

The chain combines TRBV6-8 with TRBJ1-2; possibly TRBD1 for D (5 bases). This CDR3 spans 13 amino acids. CDR1 and CDR2 (germline): MNHGY, SAAAGT. The V gene lost 0 bases and the J gene lost 8 bases, with 10 bases spanning the gap. CDR3 protein: CASSYSRGWGYTF. CDR3 sequence (DNA): TGTGCCAGCAGTTACTCGCGGGGCTGGGGCTACACCTTC.

The V and J genes are TRBV7-1 and TRBJ1-5, with D unresolved. TRBV7-1 counts as an open reading frame of uncertain function. V was trimmed by 4 bases and J by 5 bases, leaving 9 bases between them. CDR3 length: 13 residues. The CDR3 spells CASSWKVDQPQHF. In nucleotides, the CDR3 is TGTGCCAGCAGCTGGAAGGTAGATCAGCCCCAGCATTTT.

The chain links TRBV19 to TRBJ2-5; tentative D call: TRBD1 (5 bases). This CDR3 has 13 amino acids. The germline V gene encodes CDR1 LNHDA and CDR2 SQIVND (reference sequence). Deletions cut 6 bases from V and 4 bases from J, with 12 bases between. The CDR3 bases are TGTGCCAGTAGCCAGGGTTATGGAGAGACCCAGTACTTC. Translated, it gives CASSQGYGETQYF.

There are a few counts of this clone. The rearrangement joins TRBV6-8 to TRBJ1-2; 9 positions agree with TRBD1. Per germline, CDR1 MNHGY and CDR2 SAAAGT. This CDR3 has 12 amino acids. With 6 bases clipped from V and 10 bases from J, the junction kept 6 bases outside the gene matches. The CDR3 region has the DNA TGTGCCAGCAGGATAAACAGGGGGCTCTACACCTTC. Residues: CASRINRGLYTF.

V gene TRBV5-1 combines with J gene TRBJ1-5; TRBD1 might be the D (6 bases). The CDR3 spans 14 residues. Per the germline V gene, CDR1 is SGHRS and CDR2 is YFSETQ. V was pared by 7 bases and J by 4 bases, with 15 bases between. The CDR3 sequence is CASCKDSSNQPQHF. CDR3 coding DNA: TGCGCCAGCTGCAAGGACAGTTCGAATCAGCCCCAGCATTTT.